This T cell receptor beta chain was identified during a study of shared clonotypes between healthy human individuals. Caucasian adults residing in Nashville, Tennessee made up all the donors. The method was immunoSEQ multiplex PCR; TCRdb's version includes in-frame clones alone and lacks a portion of them. In the table there are approximately 2,000,000 clones, about nine tenths of which are singletons. As for this clone: The antigen remains undetermined.

V was pared by 3 bases and J by 3 bases, with 12 bases between. Germline V gene lookup returns CDR1 MGHRA and CDR2 YSYEKL. The CDR3 sequence is 14 residues long. General study findings and limits: Of the naive CD4 clonotypes, approximately 5% were shared across a handful of donors.

Sequenced: naive CD4+ T cells from PBMCs. Subset defined: CD45RA+ positively selected. The origin of this receptor is a man aged 18-30 years in good health. Some clones in this sample may be carry-over from other donors' samples. This chain connects TRBV4-1 to TRBJ2-7, with a possible D match to TRBD1 (6 bases). The DNA for the CDR3 is TGCGCCAGCAGCCAGGGGGACAAACGCTACGAGCAGTACTTC. Translating gives CASSQGDKRYEQYF.